The clone carrying this T cell receptor beta chain was counted a few times. This entry is derived from a study of T-cell memory formation after mild COVID-19. Study in general: Largely, the TCR clusters proved donor specific.

From 5'RACE with constant-segment primers came TCR alpha and TCR beta cDNA libraries that carried sample barcodes and UMIs. TCRdb analysed the 5' RACE reads with MiXCR anew, one entry per CDR3 protein. The sample holds roughly 140,000 distinct CDR3 sequences, more than 13% seen once. The specimen was PBMCs or a T cell subset sorted from them (not recorded which). The clonotype comes from an adult woman who had mild COVID-19 (a few samples of this study predate the infection). Cell type and time point are not known.

The CDR3 loop reads CASSVQGVSYNEQFF. Here the CDR3 DNA reads TGTGCCAGCAGCGTACAGGGGGTTTCCTACAATGAGCAGTTCTTC. The rearrangement links TRBV7-9 to TRBJ2-1, with 8 bases aligning to TRBD1. This CDR3 contains 15 residues. V gave up 5 bases and J gave up 1 base; unmatched junction bases: 4. The V gene's germline CDR1 is SEHNR and CDR2 FQNEAQ (reference sequence).